This T cell receptor (beta chain) emerged from a study of blood T cell repertoires in COVID-19. Across the study: Samples representing acute and convalescent COVID-19 were sourced from the United States, Italy and Spain. Sample material is recorded as cDNA or gDNA derived from T cells, B-cell-depleted T cells, or PBMCs.

In the original processing: Estimates of nucleated cell counts were drawn from the amplification of reference gene primers. TCRdb's table, derived via immunoSEQ multiplex PCR, lists solely in-frame clones and lacks some. For V, J and clone size, that table is used; D and trimming come from the DNA. The sample includes some 76,000 clones, roughly 80% of them seen just once. Losses at the gene ends were 0 bases for V and 7 bases for J; bases not matched to a gene: 6. The CDR3 covers 14 residues. Germline CDR1 is SGHRS and CDR2 is YFSETQ. The TCR comes from a woman aged 60-75 years with acute or convalescent COVID-19. V and J are TRBV5-1 and TRBJ1-2, with TRBD1 identical over 7 bases. Source material: peripheral blood. The chain's CDR3 is CASSLGGGPGGYTF. The CDR3 DNA reads as TGCGCCAGCAGCTTGGGAGGGGGCCCGGGTGGCTACACCTTC. Drawing the rest from reference TRBV5-1 and TRBJ1-2, the complete variable domain is KAGVTQTPRYLIKTRGQQVTLSCSPISGHRSVSWYQQTPGQGLQFLFEYFSETQRNKGNFPGRFSGRQFSNSRSEMNVSTLELGDSALYLCASSLGGGPGGYTFGSGTRLTVV.